Below, 3 T cell receptor beta chains from the same sample are listed, as sequenced in a study of graft-versus-host responses after intestinal transplantation. Assay: immunoSEQ multiplex PCR; the TCRdb copy retains only in-frame clones and omits some. The table lists about 78,000 clones, roughly 87% of them singletons, with less than 9.5% in the top ten. These TCRs are of unknown antigen specificity. Sequences were derived from unstimulated CD8+ T cells sorted from spleen or lymph node cells, sampled before transplant. The receptors shown here come from a human donor who was the organ donor for an intestinal transplant.

The chain couples TRBV7-3 to TRBJ2-2; 7 bases are shared with TRBD1. V lost 5 bases to trimming and J lost 4 bases; unmatched junction nucleotides: 4. The CDR3 covers 14 residues. Germline V lookup: CDR1 SGHTA, CDR2 FQGTGA. The CDR3 sequence is CASSQTGSTGELFF. The CDR3 region has the DNA TGTGCCAGCAGCCAGACAGGGAGCACCGGGGAGCTGTTTTTT.

The chain employs TRBV2 and TRBJ1-1; TRBD1 matches at 9 bases. The CDR3 is made up of 15 amino acids. V gave up 3 bases and J gave up 9 bases; unmatched junction bases: 11. The V gene's germline CDR1 is SNHLY and CDR2 FYNNEI. CDR3 region: CASSDSGTGRTQAFF. In DNA, the CDR3 is TGTGCCAGCAGTGATTCCGGGACAGGGAGAACCCAAGCTTTCTTT.

J is TRBJ1-2 and V is TRBV5-6; D is ambiguous. V lost 4 bases and J lost 3, with 10 bases in between. This CDR3 is 13 amino acids long. Germline CDR1 and CDR2: SGHDT and YYEEEE. The CDR3, as DNA: TGTGCCAGCAGCCCAGACTGGGACTATGGCTACACCTTC. Protein sequence: CASSPDWDYGYTF.